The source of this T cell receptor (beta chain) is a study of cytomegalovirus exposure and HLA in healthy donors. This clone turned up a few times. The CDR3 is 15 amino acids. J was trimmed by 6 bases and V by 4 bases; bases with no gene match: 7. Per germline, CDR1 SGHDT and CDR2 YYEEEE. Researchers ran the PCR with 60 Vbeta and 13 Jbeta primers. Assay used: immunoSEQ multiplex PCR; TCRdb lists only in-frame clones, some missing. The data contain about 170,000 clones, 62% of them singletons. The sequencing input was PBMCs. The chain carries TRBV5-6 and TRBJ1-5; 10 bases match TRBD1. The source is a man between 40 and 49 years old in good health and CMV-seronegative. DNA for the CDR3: TGTGCCAGCAGCAAGGACAGGGGGGATCCTCAGCCCCAGCATTTT. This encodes CASSKDRGDPQPQHF.